This T cell receptor beta chain appears in the sequencing data of a study of identical twins. Germline V gene sequence: CDR1 DFQATT, CDR2 SNEGSKA (reference sequence). The CDR3 spans 16 residues. This clonotype has a handful of counts. One end of the junction is discordant with germline, which a read error may explain. TCRdb called the 5' RACE reads again in MiXCR, with one record for every CDR3 protein. The sample gives fewer than 650,000 distinct CDR3 sequences, more than 9% of which show up once; 2.5% to 3% is in the top ten. The sample also formed part of further work on yellow fever vaccine responses in identical twins.

Input material: PBMCs. The TCR was taken from a woman aged 18 to 35 in good health. This rearrangement joins TRBV20-1 to TRBJ2-3; 10 bases fit TRBD2. CDR3 in amino acids: CCARDFERGGGDTQYF. CDR3 DNA sequence: TGCTGTGCTAGAGATTTCGAGCGGGGGGGCGGAGATACGCAGTATTTT.